This T cell receptor (beta chain) was sequenced during a study of cytomegalovirus exposure and HLA in healthy donors. Per germline, CDR1 SGHVS and CDR2 FQNEAQ. The length of the CDR3 is 14 residues. Trimming shortened V by 5 bases and J by 0 bases, and 8 bases separated the two germline ends. PCR used 60 Vbeta primers and 13 Jbeta primers. Assay: immunoSEQ multiplex PCR; the TCRdb copy retains only in-frame clones and omits some. The table shows tens of thousands of clones, with 60% to 85% occurring only once. Source material: PBMCs. The clonotype originates from a male donor in good health and CMV-seropositive. V gene TRBV7-8 combines with J gene TRBJ1-3, with no clear D. In nucleotides, the CDR3 is TGTGCCAGCAGCCGTAGTCGCTCTGGAAACACCATATATTTT. Protein product: CASSRSRSGNTIYF.